These 15 T cell receptor beta chains came from one sample sequenced in a study of T cells in Graves' hyperthyroidism and ophthalmopathy. Researchers took RNA transcripts and amplified the TCR beta CDR3 regions from them. An initial round of RT-PCR targeting the TCR CDR3 relied on the HTBI primer set. TCRdb re-derived calls from the multiplex PCR reads in MiXCR, one entry per CDR3 protein. Altogether about half a million distinct CDR3 sequences are present, around a quarter being singletons, with the ten largest covering 10% to 12%. The sequenced material came from blood. The receptors here all came from a woman in her 30s with Graves' ophthalmopathy.

The chain links TRBV10-3 to TRBJ1-5; D unclear. The CDR3 runs 12 residues. Germline lookup yields CDR1 ENHRY and CDR2 SYGVKD. V lost 7 bases, J lost 7 bases, and 11 bases lay in between. CDR3: CAINDEGQPQHF. The CDR3 coding sequence is TGTGCCATCAATGACGAGGGACAGCCCCAGCATTTT.

This clonotype was picked up many times. Germline and junction disagree at one end, which may indicate a read error. The gene calls are TRBV7-2 and TRBJ1-1; weak D call: TRBD1 (6 bases). The CDR3 is made up of 16 amino acids. Germline V gene sequence: CDR1 SGHTA, CDR2 FQGNSA. The CDR3 sequence: CASSLANRVLNTEAFF. The CDR3, as DNA: TGTGCCAGCAGCCTAGCAAACAGGGTTCTTAACACTGAAGCTTTCTTT. The whole variable domain, filled in from reference TRBV7-2 and TRBJ1-1, reads GAGVSQSPSNKVTEKGKDVELRCDPISGHTALYWYRQSLGQGLEFLIYFQGNSAPDKSGLPSDRFSAERTGGSVSTLTIQRTQQEDSAVYLCASSLANRVLNTEAFFGQGTRLTVV.

This clonotype was found many times. This chain links TRBV6-1 with TRBJ1-2; D remains unclear. The CDR3 sequence is 13 residues long. Germline V gene lookup returns CDR1 MNHNS and CDR2 SASEGT. V gave up 4 bases and J gave up 2 bases, with 8 bases separating them. The CDR3 is CASSGPPNYGYTF. The DNA of the CDR3 is TGTGCCAGCAGTGGGCCACCAAACTATGGCTACACCTTC.

The chain recombines TRBV6-1 with TRBJ1-1; TRBD1 might be the D (5 bases). The CDR3 is 16 residues long. Germline values: CDR1 MNHNS, CDR2 SASEGT. V lost 2 bases and J 2 bases, leaving 15 bases between the germline ends. CDR3 sequence reads: CASSEPWGGSNTEAFF. The DNA for the CDR3 is TGTGCCAGCAGTGAACCTTGGGGGGGGAGCAACACTGAAGCTTTCTTT.

This clonotype was seen repeatedly, ten times or more. This chain joins TRBV5-6 and TRBJ1-2; the D is unclear. Germline assignment: CDR1 SGHDT and CDR2 YYEEEE. V was cut by 3 bases and J by 4 bases, with 16 bases left in between. This CDR3 spans 15 amino acids. CDR3 residues: CASSSPGLGSYGYTF. The CDR3 region has the DNA TGTGCCAGCAGCTCACCTGGTTTAGGCAGCTATGGCTACACCTTC. The variable domain in full, completed from reference TRBV5-6 and TRBJ1-2, reads DAGVTQSPTHLIKTRGQQVTLRCSPKSGHDTVSWYQQALGQGPQFIFQYYEEEERQRGNFPDRFSGHQFPNYSSELNVNALLLGDSALYLCASSSPGLGSYGYTFGSGTRLTVV.

There are many counts of this clonotype. This chain uses TRBV6-2 or TRBV6-3 with TRBJ2-5; D is tentatively TRBD1 or TRBD2 (5 bases each). Germline CDR1 reads MNHEY; CDR2 reads SVGEGT. CDR3 length: 14 amino acids. The V gene lost 6 bases and the J gene lost 0 bases, with 11 bases spanning the gap. The CDR3 bases are TGTGCCAGCAGCCGTGTGGGACACCAAGAGACCCAGTACTTC. Translating gives CASSRVGHQETQYF.

This clonotype showed up just once. J is TRBJ2-2 and V is TRBV30; perhaps TRBD1 as D (6 bases). Trimming took off 5 bases at V and 3 bases at J, with 7 bases between the two ends. CDR1 is GTSNPN and CDR2 is SVGIG in the germline V gene (reference sequence). CDR3 length: 12 residues. CDR3 protein: CAWYRDTGELFF. The CDR3 nucleotides read TGTGCCTGGTACAGGGACACCGGGGAGCTGTTTTTT. Drawing the rest from reference TRBV30 and TRBJ2-2, the complete variable domain is SQTIHQWPATLVQPVGSPLSLECTVEGTSNPNLYWYRQAAGRGLQLLFYSVGIGQISSEVPQNLSASRPQDRQFILSSKKLLLSDSGFYLCAWYRDTGELFFGEGSRLTVL.

This clonotype came up many times. This chain links TRBV20-1 with TRBJ2-5; 11 positions agree with TRBD2. Germline loops: CDR1 DFQATT, CDR2 SNEGSKA (reference sequence). Trimming removed 0 bases from V and 3 bases from J; junction bases left unmatched: 9. The CDR3 runs to 17 residues. The CDR3 sequence is CSARDVLAGGLEETQYF. Here the CDR3 DNA reads TGCAGTGCTAGAGATGTCCTAGCGGGGGGCCTGGAAGAGACCCAGTACTTC.

This chain joins TRBV9 and TRBJ1-3; D is unresolved. Germline assignment: CDR1 SGDLS and CDR2 YYNGEE. Trimming removed 0 bases from V and 4 bases from J, with 14 bases in between. This CDR3 is 16 amino acids long. The CDR3 DNA reads TGTGCCAGCAGCGTAGATCTCGGAACGGCAGGAAACACCATATATTTT. Amino acid sequence: CASSVDLGTAGNTIYF. The full variable domain, rest sourced from reference TRBV9 and TRBJ1-3, is DSGVTQTPKHLITATGQRVTLRCSPRSGDLSVYWYQQSLDQGLQFLIQYYNGEERAKGNILERFSAQQFPDLHSELNLSSLELGDSALYFCASSVDLGTAGNTIYFGEGSWLTVV.

This clonotype was observed many times. The CDR3 DNA reads TGTGCCAGCAGAGTTCTTCACGGGGTTGTGAACACTGAAGCTTTCTTT. This encodes CASRVLHGVVNTEAFF. The J gene is TRBJ1-1, the V gene TRBV6-5; D uncertain. CDR3 length: 16 amino acids. Germline values: CDR1 MNHEY, CDR2 SVGAGI. V lost 6 bases and J lost 0, with 17 bases in between.

Concerning this clonotype itself: A read error may be the cause here, since a much bigger clone is one base away. This sequence joins TRBV4-1 and TRBJ1-5; D is ambiguous. The V gene's germline CDR1 is MGHRA and CDR2 YSYEKL. The CDR3 loop spans 13 amino acids. CDR3 DNA sequence: TGCGCCAGCAGCCAAGACTTTAATCAGCCCCAGCGTTTT. Translation gives CASSQDFNQPQRF.

Points on this clonotype: Possible read error: a much larger clone is one base away. The chain joins TRBV7-9 to TRBJ2-7; 9 bases agree with TRBD1. V shed 4 bases and J 4 bases; nucleotides not matched to a gene: 8. This CDR3 comprises 15 residues. Germline CDR1 and CDR2: SEHNR and FQNEAQ (reference sequence). The CDR3 protein is CASSSGTGYTYEQYF. The CDR3 nucleotides are TGTGCCAGCAGCTCCGGGACAGGGTATACGTACGAGCAGTACTTC. The variable domain in full, with the rest retrieved from reference TRBV7-9 and TRBJ2-7, is DTGVSQNPRHKITKRGQNVTFRCDPISEHNRLYWYRQTLGQGPEFLTYFQNEAQLEKSRLLSDRFSAERPKGSFSTLEIQRTEQGDSAMYLCASSSGTGYTYEQYFGPGTRLTVT.

The genes are TRBV11-1 and TRBJ2-5; TRBD1 aligns across 8 bases. J lost 4 bases, V lost 1 base, and 11 bases had no gene match. The CDR3 contains 17 residues. Germline V CDR1 and CDR2: SGHAT, FQDESV (reference sequence). CDR3 DNA: TGTGCCAGCAGCTTAGGATACAGGACAGGGTGGATAGAGACCCAGTACTTC. It encodes CASSLGYRTGWIETQYF. Combining the CDR3 with reference TRBV11-1 and TRBJ2-5 gives the whole variable domain EAEVAQSPRYKITEKSQAVAFWCDPISGHATLYWYRQILGQGPELLVQFQDESVVDDSQLPKDRFSAERLKGVDSTLKIQPAELGDSAMYLCASSLGYRTGWIETQYFGPGTRLLVL.

The CDR3 nucleotides read TGCGCCAGCAGCCAAGACCCGGGCAGTTCCTACGAGCAGTACTTC. This encodes CASSQDPGSSYEQYF. This sequence joins TRBV4-1 and TRBJ2-7; the D is unclear. CDR1 MGHRA and CDR2 YSYEKL come from the germline V gene. V was trimmed by 0 bases and J by 1 base, leaving 10 bases between them. The CDR3 loop spans 15 amino acids.

This clonotype was seen repeatedly, ten times or more. The J gene is TRBJ2-7, the V gene TRBV11-2; 10 bases align to TRBD1. J was trimmed by 1 base and V by 4 bases; bases with no gene match: 13. The CDR3 runs to 18 residues. Looked up from germline, CDR1 is SGHAT and CDR2 is FQNNGV. CDR3 loop: CASSSGYFRDRGSYEQYF. The DNA for the CDR3 is TGTGCCAGCAGCTCCGGATATTTCAGGGACAGGGGATCCTACGAGCAGTACTTC. The full variable domain, in which reference TRBV11-2 and TRBJ2-7 provide the parts outside the CDR3, is EAGVAQSPRYKIIEKRQSVAFWCNPISGHATLYWYQQILGQGPKLLIQFQNNGVVDDSQLPKDRFSAERLKGVDSTLKIQPAKLEDSAVYLCASSSGYFRDRGSYEQYFGPGTRLTVT.